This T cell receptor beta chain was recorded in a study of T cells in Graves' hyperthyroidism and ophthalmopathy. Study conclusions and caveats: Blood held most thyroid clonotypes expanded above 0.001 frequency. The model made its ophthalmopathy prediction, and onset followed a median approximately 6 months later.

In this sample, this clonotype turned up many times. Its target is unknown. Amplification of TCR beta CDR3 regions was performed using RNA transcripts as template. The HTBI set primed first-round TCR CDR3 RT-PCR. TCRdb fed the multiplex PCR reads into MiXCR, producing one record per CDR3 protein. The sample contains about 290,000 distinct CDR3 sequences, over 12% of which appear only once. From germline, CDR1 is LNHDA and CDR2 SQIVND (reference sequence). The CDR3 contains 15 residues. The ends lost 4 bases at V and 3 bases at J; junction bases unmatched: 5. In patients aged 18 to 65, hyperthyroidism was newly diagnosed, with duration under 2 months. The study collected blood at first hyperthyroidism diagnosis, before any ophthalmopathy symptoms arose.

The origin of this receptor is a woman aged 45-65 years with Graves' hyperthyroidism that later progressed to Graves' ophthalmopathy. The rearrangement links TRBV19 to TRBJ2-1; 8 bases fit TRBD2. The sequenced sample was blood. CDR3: CASSSLTSGYNEQFF. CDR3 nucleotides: TGTGCCAGTAGTAGCCTAACTAGCGGCTACAATGAGCAGTTCTTC.